The 16 T cell receptor beta chains reported below all come from one sample, sequenced in a study of T cell responses to AZD1222 COVID-19 vaccine. Clones were sequenced by immunoSEQ multiplex PCR, and TCRdb holds only the in-frame ones, with some missing. The profile shows over 110,000 clones, roughly nine tenths of them singletons. The sample here was peripheral blood, taken on day 0 of AZD1222 vaccination. All receptors derive from an adult in good health.

This chain links TRBV9 with TRBJ1-1, with D maybe TRBD1 (6 bases). The CDR3 totals 17 residues. V lost 7 bases to trimming and J lost 0 bases, with 22 bases between them. The germline gives CDR1 SGDLS, CDR2 YYNGEE. This chain's CDR3 is CASESYSDRDMNTEAFF. In nucleotides, the CDR3 is TGTGCCAGCGAGTCTTACTCCGACCGGGACATGAACACTGAAGCTTTCTTT. Full variable domain (missing parts from reference TRBV9 and TRBJ1-1): DSGVTQTPKHLITATGQRVTLRCSPRSGDLSVYWYQQSLDQGLQFLIQYYNGEERAKGNILERFSAQQFPDLHSELNLSSLELGDSALYFCASESYSDRDMNTEAFFGQGTRLTVV.

The rearrangement joins TRBV7-9 to TRBJ1-2, with D possibly matching TRBD1 (5 bases). Per the germline V gene, CDR1 is SEHNR and CDR2 is FQNEAQ (reference sequence). The CDR3 totals 14 residues. Trimming left V 1 base short and J 2 bases short, with 8 bases between. CDR3 nucleotides: TGTGCCAGCAGCTTAGATCCAGGGAACTATGGCTACACCTTC. Translated: CASSLDPGNYGYTF.

The DNA of the CDR3 is TGTGCCAGCAGCTTAGTCGTTCAACAGCCCCAGCATTTT. It translates to CASSLVVQQPQHF. This rearrangement joins TRBV7-8 to TRBJ1-5; D uncertain. This CDR3 contains 13 residues. V shed 1 base and J shed 7 bases, with 8 bases lying between them. From germline, CDR1 is SGHVS and CDR2 FQNEAQ.

The V gene is TRBV19, the J gene TRBJ1-6, with a weak D call TRBD1 (5 bases). Germline V gene sequence: CDR1 LNHDA, CDR2 SQIVND (reference sequence). The CDR3 has 19 residues. The ends were cut back, 0 bases at V and 0 bases at J, with 15 bases in the middle. CDR3 protein: CASSIDGDRPSSYNSPLHF. CDR3 in DNA: TGTGCCAGTAGTATAGACGGGGACCGCCCGAGCTCCTATAATTCACCCCTCCACTTT.

The CDR3 coding sequence is TGCGCCAGCAGCCCGGTCGGGGGCGAGCAGTACTTC. This sequence encodes CASSPVGGEQYF. The chain is built from TRBV5-1 and TRBJ2-7; D possibly corresponds to TRBD2 (6 bases). The length of the CDR3 is 12 residues. Trimming removed 4 bases from V and 6 bases from J, with 11 bases in between. The germline V gene encodes CDR1 SGHRS and CDR2 YFSETQ. Based on the CDR3 plus reference TRBV5-1 and TRBJ2-7, the full variable domain is KAGVTQTPRYLIKTRGQQVTLSCSPISGHRSVSWYQQTPGQGLQFLFEYFSETQRNKGNFPGRFSGRQFSNSRSEMNVSTLELGDSALYLCASSPVGGEQYFGPGTRLTVT.

V and J are TRBV18 and TRBJ2-7; tentatively, D is TRBD2 (6 bases). The length of the CDR3 is 14 residues. V dropped 2 bases and J dropped 3 bases, with 11 bases sitting between them. The germline gives CDR1 KGHSH, CDR2 LQKENI. The CDR3 region is CASSPGFGGYEQYF. In DNA form, the CDR3 reads TGTGCCAGCTCACCAGGATTCGGGGGCTACGAGCAGTACTTC.

The J gene is TRBJ1-4, the V gene TRBV5-6; D is uncertain. CDR3 length: 14 amino acids. Trimming cost V 2 bases and J 4 bases, with 9 bases left between them. Germline-derived CDR1 and CDR2 are SGHDT and YYEEEE. The CDR3 is CASSFLTGNEKLFF. CDR3 DNA: TGTGCCAGCAGCTTCCTCACGGGTAATGAAAAACTGTTTTTT.

This chain uses TRBV6-4 with TRBJ2-1; a weak D match, TRBD2 (5 bases). There are 13 residues in the CDR3. Germline lookup yields CDR1 MRHNA and CDR2 SNTAGT. With 4 bases removed from V and 6 bases from J, the gap between germline ends came to 10 bases. The CDR3 nucleotides read TGTGCCAGCAGTGGGGAACTAGGCAATGAGCAGTTCTTC. It codes for CASSGELGNEQFF.

The V call is TRBV9, the J call TRBJ2-3; D is undetermined. V was cut by 2 bases and J by 4 bases, with 5 bases left in between. CDR1 is SGDLS and CDR2 is YYNGEE in the germline V gene. CDR3 length: 12 amino acids. The CDR3 region has the DNA TGTGCCAGCAGCGTCAGCTCAGATACGCAGTATTTT. It is translated as CASSVSSDTQYF.

In DNA, the CDR3 is TGTGCCAGCAGGCTAGGCGGGGCAATCGGTGAAAAACTGTTTTTT. This translates into CASRLGGAIGEKLFF. The genes are TRBV27 and TRBJ1-4; a possible D gene is TRBD1 (5 bases). The CDR3 is 15 amino acids. Germline CDR1 and CDR2: MNHEY and SMNVEV (reference sequence). The V and J ends lost 6 bases and 7 bases respectively, with 18 bases between them.

The CDR3 DNA sequence: TGCGCCAGCAGCCGAGAACTGACGGGGAATGAGCAGTTCTTC. This translates into CASSRELTGNEQFF. The rearrangement links TRBV5-1 to TRBJ2-1, with D tentatively TRBD2 (5 bases). V was trimmed by 4 bases and J by 7 bases, leaving 15 bases between them. CDR1 is SGHRS, CDR2 YFSETQ, per germline. The CDR3 is 14 amino acids.

The rearrangement joins TRBV6-4 to TRBJ1-1; the D gene is possibly TRBD1 (5 bases). CDR1 is MRHNA, CDR2 SNTAGT, per germline. The ends were cut back, 4 bases at V and 0 bases at J, with 12 bases in the middle. This CDR3 is 15 amino acids long. CDR3 loop: CASSAQGIMNTEAFF. The DNA for the CDR3 is TGTGCCAGCAGTGCCCAGGGTATAATGAACACTGAAGCTTTCTTT.

CDR3 sequence reads: CASSLPSIHEQFF. In DNA, the CDR3 is TGTGCCAGCAGCTTACCTAGTATCCATGAGCAGTTCTTC. The chain employs TRBV7-3 and TRBJ2-1; D remains ambiguous. V lost 2 bases, J lost 8 bases, and 10 bases lay in between. This CDR3 spans 13 amino acids. CDR1 SGHTA and CDR2 FQGTGA come from the germline V gene.

CDR3 protein: CASSSGLAGGPRTDTQYF. The CDR3 DNA sequence: TGTGCCAGCAGCTCCGGACTAGCGGGAGGGCCGAGGACAGATACGCAGTATTTT. The chain couples TRBV7-3 to TRBJ2-3, with 15 bases aligning to TRBD2. This CDR3 is 18 amino acids long. In germline, CDR1 is SGHTA, CDR2 FQGTGA. V trimming: 4 bases; J trimming: 3 bases; junction bases outside the gene matches: 8.

The chain employs TRBV6-5 and TRBJ1-1; D is undetermined. V was trimmed by 0 bases and J by 2 bases, leaving 7 bases between them. Per the germline V gene, CDR1 is MNHEY and CDR2 is SVGAGI. The CDR3 spans 14 residues. The CDR3 loop reads CASSYSRENTEAFF. The CDR3 DNA reads TGTGCCAGCAGTTACTCCCGAGAAAACACTGAAGCTTTCTTT.

This clone was observed a few times. The chain recombines TRBV7-9 with TRBJ2-1, with 7 bases fitting TRBD2. This CDR3 has 15 residues. CDR1 and CDR2 (germline): SEHNR, FQNEAQ (reference sequence). J gave up 4 bases and V 1 base, and 4 bases lay outside the gene matches. The CDR3 region has the DNA TGTGCCAGCAGCTTAGGGGCTAGCGGATACAATGAGCAGTTCTTC. Its translation: CASSLGASGYNEQFF.